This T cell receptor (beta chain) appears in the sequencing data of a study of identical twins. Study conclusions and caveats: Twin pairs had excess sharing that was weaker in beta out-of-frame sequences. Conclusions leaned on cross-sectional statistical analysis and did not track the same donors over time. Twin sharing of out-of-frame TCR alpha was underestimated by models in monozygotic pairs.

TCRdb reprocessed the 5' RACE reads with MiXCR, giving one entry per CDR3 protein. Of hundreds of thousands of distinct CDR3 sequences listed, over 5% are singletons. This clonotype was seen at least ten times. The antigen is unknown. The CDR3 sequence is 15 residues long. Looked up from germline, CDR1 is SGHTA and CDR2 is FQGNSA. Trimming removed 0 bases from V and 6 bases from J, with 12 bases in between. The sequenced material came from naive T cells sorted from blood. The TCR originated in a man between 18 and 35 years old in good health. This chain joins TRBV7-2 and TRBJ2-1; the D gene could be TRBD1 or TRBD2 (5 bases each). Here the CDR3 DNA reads TGTGCCAGCAGCTTAGCTCGAGGGGTTGGCAATGAGCAGTTCTTC. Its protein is CASSLARGVGNEQFF.